The T cell receptor beta chain under discussion was sequenced for a study of T-cell reconstitution after alpha-beta-depleted transplantation in children. There are many counts of this clonotype. Its antigen remains unidentified. Notes on the study in general: It was reported that alpha-beta T cells came from several hundred expanded graft clones (about two months after transplant). Elevated TCRbeta diversity at day 60 was traced, in some patients, to surviving recipient T cells and thymic progenitors. Newly produced T cells mostly accounted for T-cell counts and diversity one year post-transplant.

This CDR3 has 14 residues. Germline lookup yields CDR1 LGHNA and CDR2 YNFKEQ. V shed 2 bases and J 5 bases; nucleotides not matched to a gene: 3. Preparing the TCRbeta library involved the use of unique molecular identifiers. MiXCR, applied by TCRdb to the PCR reads, yields one record per CDR3 protein. The profile shows about 580,000 distinct CDR3 sequences, around 23% of them singletons. The material was PBMCs, mostly from graft donor cells, obtained 360 days after TCRalphabeta/CD19-depleted stem cell transplant. The genes are TRBV4-2 and TRBJ2-3, with 8 bases identical to TRBD2. This TCR was recovered from a boy under two years old who had a stem cell transplant for acute myeloid leukemia, so the T cells may come from the graft donor. The CDR3 DNA sequence: TGTGCCAGCAGCCAACTGGCGGGGGGAGATACGCAGTATTTT. This codes for CASSQLAGGDTQYF.